The rows below give T cell receptor beta chains drawn from one sample of a study of T cell repertoires in ileal Crohn's disease. Sequenced by immunoSEQ multiplex PCR; TCRdb stores in-frame clones only, minus some. The table has around 2,600 clones, 60% to 80% seen once; the top ten hold 36%. The sample comprised ileal tissue. These TCRs come from an adult with Crohn's disease. Both conserved end residues are part of each CDR3.

J gene: TRBJ2-7
V gene: TRBV5-6
CDR3 protein: CASSLVGREDEQYF

J gene: TRBJ1-2
V gene: TRBV28
CDR3 protein: CASSSGQVLNYGYTF

J gene: TRBJ1-5
V gene: TRBV11-3
CDR3 protein: CASSLRGGSQNQPQHF

J gene: TRBJ2-7
V gene: TRBV7-9
CDR3 protein: CASSQGDFSSSYEQYF

J gene: TRBJ2-1
V gene: TRBV30
CDR3 protein: CAFDRGGNEQFF

J gene: TRBJ1-2
V gene: TRBV5-1
CDR3 protein: CASSPGGQSNYGYTF

J gene: TRBJ2-3
V gene: TRBV27
CDR3 protein: CASGRVAGTDTQYF

J gene: TRBJ2-1
V gene: TRBV25-1
CDR3 protein: CASSGILGTAYNEQFF

J gene: TRBJ2-7
V gene: TRBV11-2
CDR3 protein: CASSFRTDGLGTYEQYF

J gene: TRBJ2-7
V gene: TRBV7-9
CDR3 protein: CASRPSGQNYEQYF

J gene: TRBJ1-1
V gene: TRBV6-5
CDR3 protein: CASRRQGNTEAFF

J gene: TRBJ2-1
V gene: TRBV4-3
CDR3 protein: CASSQVKGNEQFF

J gene: TRBJ2-7
V gene: TRBV4-1
CDR3 protein: CASSQALAGGLYEQYF

J gene: TRBJ1-1
V gene: TRBV29-1
CDR3 protein: CSVGGQGDTEAFF

J gene: TRBJ2-3
V gene: TRBV28
CDR3 protein: CASSLQAGGAADTQYF

J gene: TRBJ2-7
V gene: TRBV4-3
CDR3 protein: CASSQEMSGWQYF

J gene: TRBJ1-5
V gene: TRBV7-2
CDR3 protein: CASSRNRAGQPQHF

J gene: TRBJ1-1
V gene: TRBV7-9
CDR3 protein: CASSFLLRGLSEAFF

J gene: TRBJ2-3
V gene: TRBV29-1
CDR3 protein: CSVDRVGTDTQYF

J gene: TRBJ1-5
V gene: TRBV6-6
CDR3 protein: CASSFWDRGINQPQHF

J gene: TRBJ2-2
V gene: TRBV2
CDR3 protein: CATKGLAGITGELFF

J gene: TRBJ2-1
V gene: TRBV9
CDR3 protein: CASSGFYEAGEGEQFF

J gene: TRBJ2-7
V gene: TRBV5-4
CDR3 protein: CASSSGTGGYEQYF

J gene: TRBJ2-7
V gene: TRBV19
CDR3 protein: CASSRRVLDEQYF

J gene: TRBJ2-7
V gene: TRBV28
CDR3 protein: CASKSHAGLAGVGEQYF

J gene: TRBJ2-5
V gene: TRBV4-1
CDR3 protein: CASSESSGRETQYF

J gene: TRBJ1-4
V gene: TRBV2
CDR3 protein: CASSETGGIEKLFF

J gene: TRBJ1-4
V gene: TRBV6-6
CDR3 protein: CASSTDRALGKLFF

J gene: TRBJ1-1
V gene: TRBV10-1
CDR3 protein: CASSEGGAESEAFF

J gene: TRBJ1-1
V gene: TRBV5-4
CDR3 protein: CASTIQGAHTEAFF

J gene: TRBJ2-3
V gene: TRBV6-5
CDR3 protein: CASSSLSRNREDTQYF

J gene: TRBJ2-3
V gene: TRBV29-1
CDR3 protein: CSVEYYLQGAKSTDTQYF

J gene: TRBJ1-4
V gene: TRBV10-3
CDR3 protein: CAISATANEKLFF

J gene: TRBJ1-5
V gene: TRBV28
CDR3 protein: CASLPSSGGAWQPQHF

J gene: TRBJ1-6
V gene: TRBV28
CDR3 protein: CASSSQGAGDNSPLHF

J gene: TRBJ2-4
V gene: TRBV20-1
CDR3 protein: CSALLENIQYF

J gene: TRBJ2-1
V gene: TRBV5-4
CDR3 protein: CASNLQGAAYNEQFF

J gene: TRBJ2-3
V gene: TRBV28
CDR3 protein: CASSSGSTDTQYF